These 21 T cell receptor beta chains were all obtained from the same sample, sequenced in a study of radiation and T cells in renal cell carcinoma. TCRdb's table, derived via immunoSEQ multiplex PCR, lists solely in-frame clones and lacks some. This sample has some 130,000 clones, with 88% found just once. Time point defined: blood 2 weeks post-SBRT. As to treatment: 15 Gy SBRT to primary tumor, nephrectomy 4 weeks later. The sequencing here drew on blood, taken from a patient whose treatment included radiotherapy and nephrectomy. All receptors come from a woman in her sixties or seventies with renal cell carcinoma.

The chain recombines TRBV11-3 with TRBJ2-1; 14 nucleotides align to TRBD2. The CDR3 totals 17 residues. V lost 5 bases, J lost 6 bases, and 9 bases stayed unmatched. CDR1 and CDR2 from the germline V gene are SGHNT and YENEEA. The CDR3 sequence: CASSTRPGTSGGNEQFF. As DNA, the CDR3 is TGTGCCAGCAGCACCCGACCCGGGACTAGCGGGGGCAATGAGCAGTTCTTC.

This clone was seen a single time. The chain is built from TRBV28 and TRBJ1-3, with 8 bases fitting TRBD1. CDR3 length equals 16 residues. V gave up 2 bases and J gave up 0 bases; unmatched junction bases: 3. Germline CDR1 is MDHEN and CDR2 is SYDVKM. This CDR3 reads CASSLPQGASGNTIYF. The CDR3 DNA is TGTGCCAGCAGTTTACCTCAGGGGGCCTCTGGAAACACCATATATTTT.

V usage is TRBV30 and J usage is TRBJ2-3; possible D gene TRBD1, 6 bases. Per germline, CDR1 GTSNPN and CDR2 SVGIG (reference sequence). Trimming took 5 bases from V and 4 from J, leaving 16 bases between them. This CDR3 is built from 14 residues. CDR3 nucleotides: TGTGCCTGGGGAGTGGCTGGGGGCCCAGATACGCAGTATTTT. It translates to CAWGVAGGPDTQYF.

The V and J genes are TRBV11-3 and TRBJ2-3, with 7 nucleotides matching TRBD1. CDR1 is SGHNT, CDR2 YENEEA, per germline. The CDR3 has 16 amino acids. The V gene end was trimmed by 1 base and the J gene end by 0 bases; junction bases not matched to a gene: 4. The CDR3 DNA follows: TGTGCCAGCAGCTTAGCGGGACAGTCTAGCACAGATACGCAGTATTTT. Protein product: CASSLAGQSSTDTQYF.

This clone was observed once. This chain joins TRBV13 and TRBJ1-1; no clear D. The CDR3 runs to 16 residues. V lost 0 bases and J lost 0, with 11 bases in between. Per the germline V gene, CDR1 is PRHDT and CDR2 is FYEKMQ (reference sequence). Written as DNA, the CDR3 is TGTGCCAGCAGCTTAGGGGGGTCGCGGATGAACACTGAAGCTTTCTTT. Translating it yields CASSLGGSRMNTEAFF.

V and J are TRBV5-1 and TRBJ1-6; TRBD1 agrees at 7 bases. Germline V gives CDR1 SGHRS, CDR2 YFSETQ. This CDR3 is built from 15 residues. Trimming removed 0 bases from V and 5 bases from J; junction bases left unmatched: 2. The CDR3 DNA is TGCGCCAGCAGCTTGGGGACAGGCAATAATTCACCCCTCCACTTT. As protein: CASSLGTGNNSPLHF.

The chain is built from TRBV30 and TRBJ1-4, with 7 bases matching TRBD1. The CDR3 is made up of 13 amino acids. Germline values: CDR1 GTSNPN, CDR2 SVGIG (reference sequence). The ends lost 4 bases at V and 7 bases at J; junction bases unmatched: 6. The CDR3 bases are TGTGCCTGGAAGGGGGCGGGAGGTGAAAAACTGTTTTTT. This encodes CAWKGAGGEKLFF. The full variable domain, with the rest looked up from reference TRBV30 and TRBJ1-4, is SQTIHQWPATLVQPVGSPLSLECTVEGTSNPNLYWYRQAAGRGLQLLFYSVGIGQISSEVPQNLSASRPQDRQFILSSKKLLLSDSGFYLCAWKGAGGEKLFFGSGTQLSVL.

The chain couples TRBV2 to TRBJ1-5, with a tentative D call TRBD1 (5 bases). Trimming left V 8 bases short and J 3 bases short, with 8 bases between. Germline V CDR1 and CDR2: SNHLY, FYNNEI. This CDR3 comprises 12 residues. CDR3 sequence (DNA): TGTGCCAGCGGGGGTTTCAATCAGCCCCAGCATTTT. This encodes CASGGFNQPQHF.

The chain carries TRBV6-1 and TRBJ2-4; D gene unclear. This CDR3 contains 15 residues. CDR1 and CDR2 from the germline V gene are MNHNS and SASEGT. V was shortened by 4 bases and J by 0 bases, with 10 bases between the two germline ends. The CDR3 nucleotides are TGTGCCAGCAGTGGAGTTAGGTTAGCCAAAAACATTCAGTACTTC. This translates into CASSGVRLAKNIQYF.

Regarding this clone: Within the sample, other DNA sequences also encode this same CDR3. V is TRBV5-8 and J is TRBJ2-5, with D uncertain. There are 15 residues in the CDR3. Germline V gene data show CDR1 as SGHTS and CDR2 as YDEGEE. V lost 5 bases to trimming and J lost 2 bases, with 16 bases between them. The CDR3 here is CASRLRLTPQETQYF. The DNA for the CDR3 is TGTGCCAGCAGATTGAGACTGACGCCTCAAGAGACCCAGTACTTC.

The V gene is TRBV9, the J gene TRBJ1-2, with D perhaps TRBD1 (6 bases). V lost 0 bases, J lost 1 base, and 13 bases lay in between. Per germline, CDR1 SGDLS and CDR2 YYNGEE. The CDR3 runs 16 residues. Here the CDR3 DNA reads TGTGCCAGCAGCGTAGGTTCGGACAGATTTAACTATGGCTACACCTTC. Translating gives CASSVGSDRFNYGYTF. The full variable domain, rest sourced from reference TRBV9 and TRBJ1-2, is DSGVTQTPKHLITATGQRVTLRCSPRSGDLSVYWYQQSLDQGLQFLIQYYNGEERAKGNILERFSAQQFPDLHSELNLSSLELGDSALYFCASSVGSDRFNYGYTFGSGTRLTVV.

The gene calls are TRBV30 and TRBJ2-7, with 7 bases matching TRBD2. Germline V gives CDR1 GTSNPN, CDR2 SVGIG (reference sequence). Unmatched junction bases numbered 5, after V lost 2 bases and J lost 1 base. The CDR3 sequence is 14 residues long. The CDR3 here is CAWSWVRGSYEQYF. DNA for the CDR3: TGTGCCTGGAGTTGGGTGCGGGGGTCCTACGAGCAGTACTTC.

The chain couples TRBV30 to TRBJ1-2, with 10 bases that match TRBD1. In germline, CDR1 is GTSNPN, CDR2 SVGIG (reference sequence). Trimming removed 3 bases from V and 8 bases from J; junction bases left unmatched: 6. The length of the CDR3 is 13 residues. This CDR3 reads CAWRRQGALGYTF. In DNA, the CDR3 is TGTGCCTGGAGAAGACAGGGGGCTCTAGGCTACACCTTC.

The rearrangement joins TRBV18 to TRBJ2-2, with D unresolved. V was shortened by 0 bases and J by 0 bases, with 2 bases between the two germline ends. This CDR3 has 14 amino acids. The germline V gene encodes CDR1 KGHSH and CDR2 LQKENI. As DNA, the CDR3 is TGTGCCAGCTCACCACCGCCGAACACCGGGGAGCTGTTTTTT. Translation gives CASSPPPNTGELFF.

The gene calls are TRBV7-9 and TRBJ2-1; 10 bases align to TRBD1. Germline lookup yields CDR1 SEHNR and CDR2 FQNEAQ (reference sequence). The CDR3 extends over 19 amino acids. The trim removed 5 bases at V and 4 bases at J, leaving 17 bases unmatched. The CDR3 loop reads CASSPGTGAFVIVYNEQFF. The DNA for the CDR3 is TGTGCCAGCAGCCCCGGGACAGGGGCCTTCGTTATCGTTTACAATGAGCAGTTCTTC.

This rearrangement joins TRBV6-6 to TRBJ1-2; D call uncertain. This CDR3 spans 14 amino acids. Trimming took off 5 bases at V and 4 bases at J, with 14 bases between the two ends. Germline lookup yields CDR1 MNHNY and CDR2 SVGAGI (reference sequence). CDR3 nucleotides: TGTGCCAGCAGTGCGGTCGAGGAGACCTATGGCTACACCTTC. Amino acid sequence: CASSAVEETYGYTF.

The gene calls are TRBV11-2 and TRBJ1-4, with unresolved D. Trimming removed 2 bases from V and 7 bases from J, with 5 bases in between. The length of the CDR3 is 12 residues. Germline-derived CDR1 and CDR2 are SGHAT and FQNNGV. CDR3 protein: CASSLNGEKLFF. The CDR3 nucleotides read TGTGCCAGCAGCTTAAATGGTGAAAAACTGTTTTTT.

This chain uses TRBV14 with TRBJ1-1; TRBD1 might be the D (5 bases). Trimming stripped 4 bases from V and 8 bases from J, with 11 bases between. The CDR3 loop spans 12 amino acids. The germline V gene has CDR1 SGHDN and CDR2 FVKESK. CDR3 residues: CASSLGPPEAFF. The CDR3 bases are TGTGCCAGCAGCCTGGGACCTCCCGAAGCTTTCTTT.

The chain uses TRBV5-1 and TRBJ2-1; 7 nucleotides match TRBD1. Germline lookup yields CDR1 SGHRS and CDR2 YFSETQ. The J segment lost 6 bases and the V segment lost 0 bases, leaving 6 bases of the junction unmatched. This CDR3 contains 15 residues. The DNA for the CDR3 is TGCGCCAGCAGCTTGGCCCCGGGACAGTTCAATGAGCAGTTCTTC. Its protein product is CASSLAPGQFNEQFF.

This chain links TRBV27 with TRBJ2-7, with a possible D match to TRBD1 (5 bases). V was shortened by 8 bases and J by 0 bases, with 14 bases between the two germline ends. This CDR3 has 14 residues. The germline gives CDR1 MNHEY, CDR2 SMNVEV (reference sequence). CDR3 sequence reads: CASGMTASSYEQYF. The CDR3 bases are TGTGCCAGCGGCATGACAGCTAGCTCCTACGAGCAGTACTTC.

This CDR3 reads CASRKGDAEAFF. CDR3 nucleotide sequence: TGCGCCAGCAGGAAGGGGGACGCTGAAGCTTTCTTT. This chain links TRBV5-1 with TRBJ1-1, with D possibly matching TRBD1 (6 bases). The V gene's germline CDR1 is SGHRS and CDR2 YFSETQ. V was cut by 5 bases and J by 6 bases, with 11 bases left in between. The CDR3 loop spans 12 amino acids. The complete variable domain, with remaining parts taken from reference TRBV5-1 and TRBJ1-1, reads KAGVTQTPRYLIKTRGQQVTLSCSPISGHRSVSWYQQTPGQGLQFLFEYFSETQRNKGNFPGRFSGRQFSNSRSEMNVSTLELGDSALYLCASRKGDAEAFFGQGTRLTVV.